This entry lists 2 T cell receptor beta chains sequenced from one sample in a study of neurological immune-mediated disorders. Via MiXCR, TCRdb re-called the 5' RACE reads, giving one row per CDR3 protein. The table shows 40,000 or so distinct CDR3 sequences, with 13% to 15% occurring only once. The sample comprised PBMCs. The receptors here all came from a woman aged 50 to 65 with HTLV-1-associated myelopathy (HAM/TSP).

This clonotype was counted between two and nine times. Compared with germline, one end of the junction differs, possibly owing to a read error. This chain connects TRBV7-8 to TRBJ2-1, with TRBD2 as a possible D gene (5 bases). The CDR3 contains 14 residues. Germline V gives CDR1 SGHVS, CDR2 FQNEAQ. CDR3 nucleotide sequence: TGTACCAGGAGCTTAGAGGGTACCTACAATGAGCAGTTCTTC. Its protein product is CTRSLEGTYNEQFF.

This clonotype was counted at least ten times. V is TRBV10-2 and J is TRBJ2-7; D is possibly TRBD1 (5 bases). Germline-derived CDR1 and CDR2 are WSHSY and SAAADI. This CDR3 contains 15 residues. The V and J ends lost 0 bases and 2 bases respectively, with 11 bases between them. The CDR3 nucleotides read TGCGCCAGCAGTGAGTCGGCAGGGATGACCTACGAGCAGTACTTC. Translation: CASSESAGMTYEQYF.